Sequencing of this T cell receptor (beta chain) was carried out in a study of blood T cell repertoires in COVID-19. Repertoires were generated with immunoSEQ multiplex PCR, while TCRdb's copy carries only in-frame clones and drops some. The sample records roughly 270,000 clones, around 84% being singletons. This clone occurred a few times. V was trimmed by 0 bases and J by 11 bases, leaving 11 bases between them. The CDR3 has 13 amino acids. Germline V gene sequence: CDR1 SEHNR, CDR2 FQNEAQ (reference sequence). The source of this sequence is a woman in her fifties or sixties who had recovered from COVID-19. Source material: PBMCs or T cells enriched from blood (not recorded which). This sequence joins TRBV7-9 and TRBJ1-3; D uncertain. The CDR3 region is CASSLARGGAIYF. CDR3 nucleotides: TGTGCCAGCAGCTTAGCGCGAGGCGGGGCCATATATTTT.